The 20 T cell receptor beta chains below were found in one sample sequenced in a study of blood T cell repertoires in COVID-19. Using immunoSEQ multiplex PCR, the repertoire was profiled, and TCRdb retains in-frame clones only, with some absent. This table holds tens of thousands of clones, 80% to 90% found once. Sequencing was performed on peripheral blood. Every receptor here comes from a man older than 75 with COVID-19, enrolled during active disease.

In its sample, this clone was seen a few times. The chain is built from TRBV4-1 and TRBJ2-2, with D possibly TRBD2 on 6 matching bases. Germline CDR1 MGHRA, CDR2 YSYEKL. The CDR3 runs to 15 residues. The ends were cut back, 1 base at V and 3 bases at J, with 9 bases in the middle. The CDR3 DNA sequence: TGCGCCAGCAGCCAAGGGGACTTTGACACCGGGGAGCTGTTTTTT. Encoded protein: CASSQGDFDTGELFF.

This clone was found once. The rearrangement links TRBV5-1 to TRBJ2-5, with TRBD1 identical over 7 bases. The CDR3 is 16 residues long. Losses at the gene ends were 4 bases for V and 4 bases for J; bases not matched to a gene: 13. Per germline, CDR1 SGHRS and CDR2 YFSETQ. The chain's CDR3 is CASSPGDSGGRETQYF. CDR3 nucleotide sequence: TGCGCCAGCAGCCCAGGAGATTCAGGGGGTCGAGAGACCCAGTACTTC.

This chain connects TRBV2 to TRBJ2-1; the match to TRBD2 covers 11 bases. Germline assignment: CDR1 SNHLY and CDR2 FYNNEI. J gave up 2 bases and V 7 bases, and 13 bases lay outside the gene matches. CDR3 length: 18 amino acids. CDR3 region: CASKGHPLAGAAYNEQFF. The CDR3 bases are TGTGCCAGCAAGGGCCACCCACTAGCGGGAGCGGCCTACAATGAGCAGTTCTTC.

This clone was recorded once. The rearrangement links TRBV18 to TRBJ2-3; 11 positions match TRBD2. CDR1 and CDR2 (germline): KGHSH, LQKENI. V trimming: 3 bases; J trimming: 3 bases; junction bases outside the gene matches: 5. The CDR3 is made up of 16 amino acids. CDR3 DNA sequence: TGTGCCAGCTCACCCCTAGCGGGGGGAGGGACAGATACGCAGTATTTT. Translated: CASSPLAGGGTDTQYF.

The chain combines TRBV7-2 with TRBJ1-1; D unresolved. This CDR3 is 11 amino acids long. The germline V gene has CDR1 SGHTA and CDR2 FQGNSA. Trimming took 5 bases from V and 4 from J, leaving 5 bases between them. The CDR3 loop reads CASSPRTEAFF. CDR3 nucleotide sequence: TGTGCCAGCAGCCCTCGCACTGAAGCTTTCTTT.

The CDR3 loop reads CASSPPRGSNQPQHF. CDR3 DNA sequence: TGTGCCAGTAGTCCGCCGCGGGGTAGCAATCAGCCCCAGCATTTT. This chain connects TRBV19 to TRBJ1-5; D is unresolved. Germline V CDR1 and CDR2: LNHDA, SQIVND (reference sequence). This CDR3 region has 15 residues. Trimming took off 5 bases at V and 0 bases at J, with 11 bases between the two ends.

The V and J genes are TRBV6-5 and TRBJ2-4; the D gene is possibly TRBD1 (5 bases). V gave up 6 bases and J gave up 16 bases, with 22 bases separating them. The CDR3 sequence is 13 residues long. Germline lookup yields CDR1 MNHEY and CDR2 SVGAGI. In nucleotides, the CDR3 is TGTGCCAGCAGGTCGGATCTCCAGGGTAGAGGTTACTTC. This codes for CASRSDLQGRGYF.

The rearrangement links TRBV11-1 to TRBJ2-5, with a possible D match to TRBD2 (5 bases). The V end was cut by 1 base, the J end by 4 bases, with 10 bases between. Germline lookup yields CDR1 SGHAT and CDR2 FQDESV (reference sequence). The CDR3 is 14 residues long. The CDR3 sequence is CASSLGGLLETQYF. CDR3 in DNA: TGTGCCAGCAGCTTAGGAGGGCTTCTAGAGACCCAGTACTTC.

The chain carries TRBV7-9 and TRBJ1-5; D may be TRBD1 (5 bases). Germline CDR1 reads SEHNR; CDR2 reads FQNEAQ (reference sequence). V was clipped by 0 bases and J by 3 bases, with 6 bases between them. CDR3 length: 14 residues. CDR3 loop: CASSLARANQPQHF. The CDR3 coding sequence is TGTGCCAGCAGCTTAGCCAGGGCCAATCAGCCCCAGCATTTT.

V usage is TRBV5-1 and J usage is TRBJ2-7; TRBD1 matches at 7 bases. V gave up 5 bases and J gave up 7 bases; unmatched junction bases: 9. Looked up from germline, CDR1 is SGHRS and CDR2 is YFSETQ. The CDR3 contains 13 residues. The CDR3 sequence: CASSRGTEEEQYF. The DNA of the CDR3 is TGCGCCAGCAGTCGAGGGACAGAGGAAGAGCAGTACTTC.

This clone was detected only a few times. The V and J genes are TRBV4-1 and TRBJ2-1, with 8 bases identical to TRBD2. This CDR3 contains 17 residues. The germline V gene encodes CDR1 MGHRA and CDR2 YSYEKL. J was trimmed by 2 bases and V by 1 base; bases with no gene match: 7. This chain's CDR3 is CASSQGAGRAAYNEQFF. The DNA of the CDR3 is TGCGCCAGCAGCCAAGGGGCCGGGAGGGCCGCCTACAATGAGCAGTTCTTC.

The CDR3, as DNA: TGTGCCAGCAGCCAACTTAATCAGCCCCAGCATTTT. It codes for CASSQLNQPQHF. J is TRBJ1-5 and V is TRBV14, with D unresolved. This CDR3 is 12 amino acids long. Germline V gene data show CDR1 as SGHDN and CDR2 as FVKESK. The ends were cut back, 2 bases at V and 4 bases at J, with 3 bases in the middle.

The J gene is TRBJ1-1, the V gene TRBV6-5; no firm D call. This CDR3 comprises 13 residues. Trimming shortened V by 6 bases and J by 4 bases, and 12 bases separated the two germline ends. Germline V gives CDR1 MNHEY, CDR2 SVGAGI. In nucleotides, the CDR3 is TGTGCCAGCAGCCCGGGAGCGATCACTGAAGCTTTCTTT. Encoded protein: CASSPGAITEAFF.

The V and J genes are TRBV7-9 and TRBJ2-2, with 9 bases that match TRBD1. The CDR3 is 16 amino acids. With V trimmed by 5 bases and J by 3 bases, 7 bases remained unmatched. The germline V gene encodes CDR1 SEHNR and CDR2 FQNEAQ (reference sequence). CDR3 DNA sequence: TGTGCCAGCAGCCACTACAGGGGGCGCGACACCGGGGAGCTGTTTTTT. Translated, it gives CASSHYRGRDTGELFF.

This chain's CDR3 is CASSRRLAGSMNEQFF. The CDR3 DNA is TGTGCCAGCAGCCGTCGACTAGCGGGAAGTATGAATGAGCAGTTCTTC. The chain is built from TRBV7-2 and TRBJ2-1; 11 nucleotides line up with TRBD2. This CDR3 is built from 16 residues. The junction had 10 bases not matched to a gene; V was cut back by 5 bases and J by 7 bases. Germline V CDR1 and CDR2: SGHTA, FQGNSA.

V usage is TRBV7-9 and J usage is TRBJ1-2; 8 nucleotides agree with TRBD1. This CDR3 comprises 14 residues. V was clipped by 5 bases and J by 6 bases; unmatched bases: 8. Per germline, CDR1 SEHNR and CDR2 FQNEAQ (reference sequence). CDR3 protein: CASSLYETGDGYTF. The CDR3, as DNA: TGTGCCAGCAGCCTATACGAGACAGGGGATGGCTACACCTTC.

The rearrangement links TRBV7-8 to TRBJ1-1; D unclear. The CDR3 length is 14 residues. Trimming pared 4 bases from V and 1 base from J, leaving 10 bases between. The V gene's germline CDR1 is SGHVS and CDR2 FQNEAQ. The chain's CDR3 is CASSSLSGNTEAFF. The CDR3 DNA reads as TGTGCCAGCAGCTCGCTCAGCGGGAACACTGAAGCTTTCTTT.

This clone was observed a few times. Here the CDR3 reads CASSQGTGGVEAFF. CDR3 coding DNA: TGTGCCAGCAGCCAAGGGACAGGGGGTGTAGAAGCTTTCTTT. The V gene is TRBV14, the J gene TRBJ1-1; 10 bases line up with TRBD1. Germline lookup yields CDR1 SGHDN and CDR2 FVKESK. V was clipped by 1 base and J by 8 bases; unmatched bases: 4. The CDR3 runs 14 residues.

J is TRBJ2-1 and V is TRBV10-2; TRBD2 aligns across 7 bases. The CDR3 is made up of 15 amino acids. The V gene's germline CDR1 is WSHSY and CDR2 SAAADI. The V and J ends lost 3 bases and 4 bases, in that order; junction bases with no gene match: 6. The CDR3 is CASSERGRTYNEQFF. CDR3 nucleotide sequence: TGCGCCAGCAGTGAACGCGGGAGAACATACAATGAGCAGTTCTTC.

The CDR3 here is CASSESNPSGTDTQYF. CDR3 sequence (DNA): TGCGCCAGCAGTGAGTCGAATCCTAGCGGAACAGATACGCAGTATTTT. The V call is TRBV10-1, the J call TRBJ2-3; TRBD2 aligns across 7 bases. The germline gives CDR1 WNHNN, CDR2 SYGVQD (reference sequence). V lost 0 bases to trimming and J lost 3 bases; unmatched junction nucleotides: 6. The CDR3 contains 16 residues.